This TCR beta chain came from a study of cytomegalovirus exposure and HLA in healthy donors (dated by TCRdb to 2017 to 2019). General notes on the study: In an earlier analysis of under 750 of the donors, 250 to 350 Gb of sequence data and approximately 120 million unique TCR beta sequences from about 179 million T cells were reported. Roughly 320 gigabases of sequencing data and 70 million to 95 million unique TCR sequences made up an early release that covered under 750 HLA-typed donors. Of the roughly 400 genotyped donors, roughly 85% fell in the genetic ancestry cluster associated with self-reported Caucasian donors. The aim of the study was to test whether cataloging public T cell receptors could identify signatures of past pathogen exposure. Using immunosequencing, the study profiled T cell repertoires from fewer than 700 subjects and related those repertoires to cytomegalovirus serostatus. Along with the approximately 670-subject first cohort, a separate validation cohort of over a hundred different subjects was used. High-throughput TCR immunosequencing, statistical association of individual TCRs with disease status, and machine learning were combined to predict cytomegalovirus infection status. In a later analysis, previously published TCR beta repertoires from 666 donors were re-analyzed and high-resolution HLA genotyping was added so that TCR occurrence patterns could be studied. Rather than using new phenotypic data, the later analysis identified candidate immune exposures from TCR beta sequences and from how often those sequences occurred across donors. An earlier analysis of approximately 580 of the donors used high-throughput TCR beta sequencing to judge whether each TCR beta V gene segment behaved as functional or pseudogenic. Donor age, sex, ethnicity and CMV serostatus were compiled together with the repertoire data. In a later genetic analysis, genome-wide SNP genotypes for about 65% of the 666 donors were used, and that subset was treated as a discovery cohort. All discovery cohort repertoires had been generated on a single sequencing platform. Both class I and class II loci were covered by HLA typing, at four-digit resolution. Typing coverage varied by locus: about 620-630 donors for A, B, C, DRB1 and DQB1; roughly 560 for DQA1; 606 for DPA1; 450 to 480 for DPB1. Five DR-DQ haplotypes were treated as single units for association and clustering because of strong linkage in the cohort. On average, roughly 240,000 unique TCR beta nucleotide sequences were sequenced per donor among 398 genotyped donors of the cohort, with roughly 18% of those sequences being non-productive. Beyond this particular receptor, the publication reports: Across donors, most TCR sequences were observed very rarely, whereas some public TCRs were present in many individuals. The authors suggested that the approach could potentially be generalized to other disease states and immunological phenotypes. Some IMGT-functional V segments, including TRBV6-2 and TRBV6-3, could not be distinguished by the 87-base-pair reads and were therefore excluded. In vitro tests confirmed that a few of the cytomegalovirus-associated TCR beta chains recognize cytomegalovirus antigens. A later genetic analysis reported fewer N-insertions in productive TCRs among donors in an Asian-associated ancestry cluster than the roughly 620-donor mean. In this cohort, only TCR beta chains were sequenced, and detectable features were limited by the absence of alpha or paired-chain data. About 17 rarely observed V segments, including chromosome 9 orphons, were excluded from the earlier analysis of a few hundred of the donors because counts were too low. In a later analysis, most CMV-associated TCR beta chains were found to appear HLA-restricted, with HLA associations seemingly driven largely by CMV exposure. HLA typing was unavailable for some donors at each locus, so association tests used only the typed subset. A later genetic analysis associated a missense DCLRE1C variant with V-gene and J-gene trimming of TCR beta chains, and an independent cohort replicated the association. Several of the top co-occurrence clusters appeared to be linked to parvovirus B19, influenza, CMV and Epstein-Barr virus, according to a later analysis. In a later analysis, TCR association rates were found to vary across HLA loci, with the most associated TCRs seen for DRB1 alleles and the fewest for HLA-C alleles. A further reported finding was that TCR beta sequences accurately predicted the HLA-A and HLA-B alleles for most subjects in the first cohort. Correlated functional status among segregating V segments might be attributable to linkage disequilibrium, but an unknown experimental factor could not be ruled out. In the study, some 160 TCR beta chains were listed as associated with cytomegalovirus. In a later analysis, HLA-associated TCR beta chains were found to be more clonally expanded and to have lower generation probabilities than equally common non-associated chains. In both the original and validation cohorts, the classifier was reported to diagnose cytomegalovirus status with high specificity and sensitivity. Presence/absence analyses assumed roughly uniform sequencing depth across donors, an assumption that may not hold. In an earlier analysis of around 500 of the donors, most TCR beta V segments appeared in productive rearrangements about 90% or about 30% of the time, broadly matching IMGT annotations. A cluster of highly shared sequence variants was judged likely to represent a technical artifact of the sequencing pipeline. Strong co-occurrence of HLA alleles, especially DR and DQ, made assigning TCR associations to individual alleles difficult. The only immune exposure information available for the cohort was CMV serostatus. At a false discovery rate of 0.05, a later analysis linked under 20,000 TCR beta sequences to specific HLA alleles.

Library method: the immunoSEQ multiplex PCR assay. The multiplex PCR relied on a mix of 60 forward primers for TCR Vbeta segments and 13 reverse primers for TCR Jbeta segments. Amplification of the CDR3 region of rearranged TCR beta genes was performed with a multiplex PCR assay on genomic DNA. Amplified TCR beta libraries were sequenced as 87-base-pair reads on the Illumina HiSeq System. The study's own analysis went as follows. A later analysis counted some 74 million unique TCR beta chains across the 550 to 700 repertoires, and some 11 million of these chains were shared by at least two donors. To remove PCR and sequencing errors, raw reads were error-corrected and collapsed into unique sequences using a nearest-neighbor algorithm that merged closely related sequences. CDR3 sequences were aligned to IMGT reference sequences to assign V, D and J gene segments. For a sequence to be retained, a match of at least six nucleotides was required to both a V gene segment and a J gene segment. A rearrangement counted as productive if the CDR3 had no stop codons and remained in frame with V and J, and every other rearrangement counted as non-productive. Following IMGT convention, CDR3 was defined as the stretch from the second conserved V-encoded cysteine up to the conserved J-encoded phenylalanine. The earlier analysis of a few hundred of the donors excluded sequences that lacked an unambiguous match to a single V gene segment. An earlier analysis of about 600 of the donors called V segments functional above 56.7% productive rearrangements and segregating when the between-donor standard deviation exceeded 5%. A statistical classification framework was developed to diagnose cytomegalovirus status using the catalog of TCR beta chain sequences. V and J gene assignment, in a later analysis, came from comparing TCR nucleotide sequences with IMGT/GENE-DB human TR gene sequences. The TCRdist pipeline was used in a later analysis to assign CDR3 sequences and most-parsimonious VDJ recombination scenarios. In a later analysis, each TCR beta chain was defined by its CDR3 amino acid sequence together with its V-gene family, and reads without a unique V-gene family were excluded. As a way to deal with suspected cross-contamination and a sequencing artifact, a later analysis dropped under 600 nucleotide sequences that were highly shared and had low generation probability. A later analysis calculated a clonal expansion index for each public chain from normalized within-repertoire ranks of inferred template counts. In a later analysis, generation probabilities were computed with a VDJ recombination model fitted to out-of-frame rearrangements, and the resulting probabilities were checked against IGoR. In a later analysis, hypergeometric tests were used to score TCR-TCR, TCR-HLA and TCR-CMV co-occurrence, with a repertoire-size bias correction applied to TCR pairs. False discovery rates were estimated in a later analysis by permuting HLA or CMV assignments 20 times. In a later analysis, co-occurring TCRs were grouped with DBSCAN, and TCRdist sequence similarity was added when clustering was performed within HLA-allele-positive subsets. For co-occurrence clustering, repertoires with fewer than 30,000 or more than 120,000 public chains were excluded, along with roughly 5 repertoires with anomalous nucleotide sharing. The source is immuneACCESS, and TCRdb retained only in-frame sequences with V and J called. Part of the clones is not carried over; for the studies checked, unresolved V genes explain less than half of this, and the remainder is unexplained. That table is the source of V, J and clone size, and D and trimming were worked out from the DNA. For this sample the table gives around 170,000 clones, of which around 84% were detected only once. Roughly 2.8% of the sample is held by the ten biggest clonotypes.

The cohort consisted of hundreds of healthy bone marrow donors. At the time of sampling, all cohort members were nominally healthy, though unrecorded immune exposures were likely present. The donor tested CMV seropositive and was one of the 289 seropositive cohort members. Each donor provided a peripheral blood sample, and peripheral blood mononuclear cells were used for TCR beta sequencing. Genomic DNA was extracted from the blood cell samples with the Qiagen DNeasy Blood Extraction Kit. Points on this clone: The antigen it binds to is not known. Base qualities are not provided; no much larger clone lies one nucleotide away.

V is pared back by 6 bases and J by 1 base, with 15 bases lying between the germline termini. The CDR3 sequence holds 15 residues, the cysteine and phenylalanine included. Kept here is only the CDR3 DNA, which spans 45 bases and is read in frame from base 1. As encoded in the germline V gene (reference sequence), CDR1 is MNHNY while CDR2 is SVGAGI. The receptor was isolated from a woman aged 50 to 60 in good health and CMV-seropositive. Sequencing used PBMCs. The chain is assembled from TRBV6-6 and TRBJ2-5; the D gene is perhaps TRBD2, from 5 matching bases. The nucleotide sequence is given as TGTGCCAGCAGGAAGGAGAGGGCTGGCCAAGAGACCCAGTACTTC. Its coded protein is CASRKERAGQETQYF.